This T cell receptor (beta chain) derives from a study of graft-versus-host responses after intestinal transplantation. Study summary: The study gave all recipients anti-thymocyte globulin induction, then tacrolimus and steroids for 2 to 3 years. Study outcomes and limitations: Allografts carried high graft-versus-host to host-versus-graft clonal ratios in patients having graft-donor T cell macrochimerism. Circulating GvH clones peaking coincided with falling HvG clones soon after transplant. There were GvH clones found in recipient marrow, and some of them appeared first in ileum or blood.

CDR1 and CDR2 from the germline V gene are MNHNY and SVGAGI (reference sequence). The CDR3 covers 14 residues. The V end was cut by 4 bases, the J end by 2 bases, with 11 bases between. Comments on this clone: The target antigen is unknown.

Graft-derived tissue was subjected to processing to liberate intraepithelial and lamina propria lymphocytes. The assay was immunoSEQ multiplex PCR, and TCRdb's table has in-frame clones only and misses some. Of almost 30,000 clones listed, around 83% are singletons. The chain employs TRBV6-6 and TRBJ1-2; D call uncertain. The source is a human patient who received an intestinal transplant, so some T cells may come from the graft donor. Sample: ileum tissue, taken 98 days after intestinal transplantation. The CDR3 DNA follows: TGTGCCAGCAGTTCAAAGGGCCAAAACTATGGCTACACCTTC. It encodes CASSSKGQNYGYTF.